What follows is one TCR beta chain and its context. The sample holds a few counts of this clonotype. There is no known antigen for this receptor. No base qualities exist here, and no much larger clone lies one base off it. The roughly 38 donors, aged roughly 6 to 95 years, were systemically healthy Caucasian individuals from Russia. Each donor gave 8 to 10 milliliters of peripheral blood, drawn into EDTA-treated Vacutainer tubes. Ficoll-Paque density-gradient centrifugation was used to isolate PBMCs, with at least 6.5 million per sample. Total RNA, at least 6 micrograms per sample, was extracted from PBMCs with Trizol reagent. Naive CD45RAhigh/CD27high T cell percentages were measured by flow cytometry on a PBMC aliquot from every donor. Libraries were made using 5' RACE. Sequencer: Illumina HiSeq 2500. A second PCR of about 7 to 12 cycles was run with a J-beta primer mix and a sample-barcoded 5' primer. A unique molecular identifier was introduced onto each TCR beta cDNA molecule by a template-switch 5' adaptor carrying 12 random nucleotides. Each sample yielded at least 2.5 million CDR3-containing paired-end reads. All of the RNA was converted into first-strand cDNA using the Mint cDNA synthesis kit, with a TRBC-specific oligonucleotide serving as the primer. All cDNA was treated with uracil-DNA glycosylase and then went through a first 18-cycle PCR with the universal primers M1SS and BC2_uni_R. Per the original workflow: Each sample was normalized by randomly selecting 1 million high-quality reads, each carrying a distinct molecular identifier. Instead of being binned into consensus sequences, reads that shared molecular identifiers were thrown out. MiTCR, with a Q25 quality threshold and the strictest error-elimination algorithm, was used for CDR3 identification, clonotype clustering and error correction. A nonparametric unseen species model using Euler transformation provided a lower-bound estimate of total TCR beta diversity. TCRdb handled the public reads itself, with Q25 trimming in fastp and clone calling in MiXCR, and kept productive beta chains. Merged by CDR3 protein, the rows form single entries marked with the most common genes and DNA. The V and J calls reflect TCRdb's pipeline rather than the authors' work. This sample has hundreds of thousands of distinct CDR3 sequences in its table, and approximately 50% of those were observed once. About a third of the sample comes from the top ten.

Counted from cysteine to phenylalanine, this CDR3 has 14 amino acids. The CDR3 DNA has 42 bases and is translated from base 1. CDR1 is given as SEHNR and CDR2 as FQNEAQ, both from the germline V gene (reference sequence). Trimming takes 4 bases from V and 3 bases from J, and the germline ends sit 12 bases apart. This entry belongs to a study of blood T cells in healthy people across ages (dated by TCRdb to the mid-2010s). Background for the entire study: In model experiments, roughly one uniquely barcoded TCR beta cDNA molecule per two T cells was captured by template switching. The study measured age-related changes in TCR beta repertoire diversity using deep sequencing normalized with unique cDNA molecular identifiers. Donors were grouped into four age groups: young (average approximately 15 years), middle-aged (approximately 41), aged (roughly 67) and long-lived (just over 80). Donors of different ages were randomly distributed across sequencing lanes to avoid experimental bias. The study analyzed two additional independent replicas of 1 million unique cDNA reads from the same blood draw for two donors, one aged 18 to 30 and one aged 80 or older. What the study reported, not specific to this receptor: Estimates of total diversity from one million sequenced T cells were regarded as lower bounds and underestimates. Because the CMV infection status of the donors was unknown, age-related changes in expanded clonotypes may potentially have been confounded. Observed TCR beta diversity per million T cells fell roughly linearly with age, and a significant reduction was already apparent by age approximately 40. Observed TCR beta diversity correlated strongly with the percentage of naive T cells measured by flow cytometry. Compared with the aged group, the long-lived group had more naive CD4+ T cells, fewer expanded clones and increased TCR diversity, a pattern suggesting age selection. Because profiling used bulk unsorted PBMCs, naive and antigen-experienced compartments could not be compared conclusively.

The V and J segments used are TRBV7-9 and TRBJ1-1; the D gene is perhaps TRBD1, from 5 matching bases. This TCR derives from a woman aged 60-75 years in good health. Specimen: blood. The CDR3 in this case is CASSSWGGDTEAFF. The bases are TGTGCCAGCAGCTCCTGGGGGGGGGACACTGAAGCTTTCTTT.